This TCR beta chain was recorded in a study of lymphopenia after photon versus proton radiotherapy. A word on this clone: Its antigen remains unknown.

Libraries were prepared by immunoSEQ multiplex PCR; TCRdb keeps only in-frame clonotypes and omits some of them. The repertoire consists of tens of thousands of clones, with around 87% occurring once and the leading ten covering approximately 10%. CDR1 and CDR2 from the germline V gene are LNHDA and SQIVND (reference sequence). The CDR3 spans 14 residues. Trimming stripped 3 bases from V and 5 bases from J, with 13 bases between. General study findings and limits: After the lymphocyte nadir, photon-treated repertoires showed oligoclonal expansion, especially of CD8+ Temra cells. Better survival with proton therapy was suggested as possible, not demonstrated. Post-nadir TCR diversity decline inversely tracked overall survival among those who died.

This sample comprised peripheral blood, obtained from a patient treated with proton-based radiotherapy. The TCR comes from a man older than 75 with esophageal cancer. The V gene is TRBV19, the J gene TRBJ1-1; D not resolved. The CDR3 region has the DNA TGTGCCAGTAGTATCGGGAATCTAGCGACTGAAGCTTTCTTT. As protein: CASSIGNLATEAFF.